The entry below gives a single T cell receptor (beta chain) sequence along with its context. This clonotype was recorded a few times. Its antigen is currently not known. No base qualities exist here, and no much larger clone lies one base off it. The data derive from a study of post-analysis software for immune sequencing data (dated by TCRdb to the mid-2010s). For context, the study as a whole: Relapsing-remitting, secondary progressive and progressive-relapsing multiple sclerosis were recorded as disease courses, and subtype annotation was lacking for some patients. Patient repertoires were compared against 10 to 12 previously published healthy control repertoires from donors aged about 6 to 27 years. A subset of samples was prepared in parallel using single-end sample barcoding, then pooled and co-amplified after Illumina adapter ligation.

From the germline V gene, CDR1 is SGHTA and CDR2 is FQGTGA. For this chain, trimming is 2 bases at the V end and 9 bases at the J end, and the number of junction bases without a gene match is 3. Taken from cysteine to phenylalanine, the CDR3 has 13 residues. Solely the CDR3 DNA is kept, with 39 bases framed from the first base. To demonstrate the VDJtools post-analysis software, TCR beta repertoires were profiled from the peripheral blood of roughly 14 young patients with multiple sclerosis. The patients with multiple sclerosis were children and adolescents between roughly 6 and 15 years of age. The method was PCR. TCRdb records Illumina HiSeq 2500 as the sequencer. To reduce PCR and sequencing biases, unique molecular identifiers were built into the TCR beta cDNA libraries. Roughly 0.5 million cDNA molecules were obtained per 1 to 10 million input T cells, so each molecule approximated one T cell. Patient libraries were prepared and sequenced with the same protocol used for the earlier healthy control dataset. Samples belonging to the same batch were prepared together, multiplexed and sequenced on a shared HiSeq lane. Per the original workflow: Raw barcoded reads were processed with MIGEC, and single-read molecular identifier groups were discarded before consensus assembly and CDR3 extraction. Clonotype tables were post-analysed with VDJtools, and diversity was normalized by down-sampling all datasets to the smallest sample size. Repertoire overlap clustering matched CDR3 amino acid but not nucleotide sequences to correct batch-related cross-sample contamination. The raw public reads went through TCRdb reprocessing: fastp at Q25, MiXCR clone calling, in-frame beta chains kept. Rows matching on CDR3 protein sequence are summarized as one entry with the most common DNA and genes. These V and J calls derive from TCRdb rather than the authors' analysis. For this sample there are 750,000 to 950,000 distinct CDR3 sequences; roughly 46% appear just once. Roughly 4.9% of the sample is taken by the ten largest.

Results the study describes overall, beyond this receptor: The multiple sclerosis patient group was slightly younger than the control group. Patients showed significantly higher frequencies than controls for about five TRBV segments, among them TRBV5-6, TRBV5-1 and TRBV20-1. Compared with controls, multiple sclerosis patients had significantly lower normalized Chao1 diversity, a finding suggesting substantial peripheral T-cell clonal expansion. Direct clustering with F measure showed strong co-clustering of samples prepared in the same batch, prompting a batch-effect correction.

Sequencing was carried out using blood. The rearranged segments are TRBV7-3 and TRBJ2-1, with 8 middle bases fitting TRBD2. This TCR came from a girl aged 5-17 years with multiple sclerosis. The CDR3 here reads CASSLSGTSEQFF. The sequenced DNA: TGTGCCAGCAGCTTATCCGGGACTAGTGAGCAGTTCTTC.